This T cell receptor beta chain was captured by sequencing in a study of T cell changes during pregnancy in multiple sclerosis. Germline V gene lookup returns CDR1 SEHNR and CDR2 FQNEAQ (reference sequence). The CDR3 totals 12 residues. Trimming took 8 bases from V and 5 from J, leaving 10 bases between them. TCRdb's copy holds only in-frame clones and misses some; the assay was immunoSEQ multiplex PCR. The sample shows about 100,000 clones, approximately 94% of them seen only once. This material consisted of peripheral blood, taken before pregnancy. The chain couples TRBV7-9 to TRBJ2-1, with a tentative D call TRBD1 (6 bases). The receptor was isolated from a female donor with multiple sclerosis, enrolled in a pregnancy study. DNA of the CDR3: TGTGCCAGCTCCGGACAGCACAATGAGCAGTTCTTC. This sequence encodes CASSGQHNEQFF.